Below are 10 T cell receptor beta chains sequenced from a single sample in a study of spatial heterogeneity in lung cancer. Sample time point: sample taken at primary tumor resection. The authors sequenced whole RNA from tumor, nontumor lung or frozen PBMC without sorting. TCRdb itself ran the 5' RACE reads through MiXCR, one entry per CDR3 protein. The repertoire has over 10,000 distinct CDR3 sequences, 5.2% of them found once; the top ten carry 36%. Here the sequenced sample was lung tumor tissue, taken at surgery. All receptors come from a human donor with early-stage non-small cell lung cancer.

This clonotype has at least ten counts. This beta chain is off target for a library built for alpha chains, so its abundance means little. J is TRBJ2-2 and V is TRBV7-2, with 8 nucleotides matching TRBD2. CDR1 is SGHTA, CDR2 FQGNSA, per germline. The V segment lost 5 bases and the J segment 3 bases; nucleotides outside the gene matches: 8. The CDR3 has 16 residues. The CDR3: CASSPDGRGDTGELFF. In DNA, the CDR3 is TGTGCCAGCAGCCCTGATGGGCGGGGGGACACCGGGGAGCTGTTTTTT.

This clonotype was recorded at least ten times. The size of this beta chain means little, since it is a stray read in a library made for alpha chains. The chain carries TRBV21-1 and TRBJ2-3; no check of the table's D call, TRBD1, against the DNA was made. TRBV21-1 counts as a pseudogene. The CDR3 covers 16 residues. The CDR3 bases are TGTGCCAGCAGCGGAGGAAAGGGAGCTAGCACAGATACGCAGTATTTT. It specifies CASSGGKGASTDTQYF.

By share, this clonotype ranks as large (0.1 to 1%). This beta chain is a stray sequence in a library constructed for alpha chains; its clone size is not meaningful. The chain has TRBV6-5 and TRBJ1-6; D is possibly TRBD1 (6 bases). The germline V gene encodes CDR1 MNHEY and CDR2 SVGAGI. This CDR3 has 14 amino acids. Deletions cut 6 bases from V and 5 bases from J, with 11 bases between. The CDR3 region is CASRQDSHNSPLHF. CDR3 bases: TGTGCCAGCAGGCAGGACAGCCATAATTCACCCCTCCACTTT.

This clonotype was detected many times. As an off-target read in a library built for alpha chains, this beta chain has a frequency of little significance. The J gene is TRBJ1-2, the V gene TRBV6-1, with D possibly TRBD1 on 5 matching bases. The CDR3 covers 11 residues. Germline V gene lookup returns CDR1 MNHNS and CDR2 SASEGT. V was pared by 10 bases and J by 8 bases, with 14 bases between. The CDR3 coding sequence is TGTGCCACCGGAGGGGACCGCGGCTACACCTTC. Its protein is CATGGDRGYTF.

This clonotype was recorded many times. Since it is a stray read in a library aimed at alpha chains, this beta chain has a size that is not meaningful. The rearrangement uses TRBV12-3 or TRBV12-4 and TRBJ2-7; the D gene is possibly TRBD1 (5 bases). This CDR3 region has 16 residues. Trimming left V 2 bases short and J 7 bases short, with 21 bases between. The chain's CDR3 is CASSLSMGLGSQEQYF. CDR3 DNA: TGTGCCAGCAGTTTAAGTATGGGGCTAGGTTCTCAAGAGCAGTACTTC.

This clonotype was detected many times. The library was built for alpha chains, so this beta chain is an off-target read and its size means little. V and J are TRBV27 and TRBJ2-7, with 10 bases identical to TRBD2. After removal of 3 bases from V and 3 bases from J, the junction contained 8 bases not matched to a gene. The CDR3 sequence is 16 residues long. The germline V gene encodes CDR1 MNHEY and CDR2 SMNVEV (reference sequence). The CDR3 DNA is TGTGCCAGCAGTTTTCAGCCGGGACTAGCGATCTACGAGCAGTACGTC. It yields the protein CASSFQPGLAIYEQYV.

This clonotype was counted ten times or more. Since the library was made to target alpha chains, this beta chain is a stray read and its abundance is not meaningful. The chain links TRBV12-3 or TRBV12-4 to TRBJ1-5; D uncertain. V was trimmed by 5 bases and J by 2 bases, leaving 13 bases between them. The CDR3 totals 15 residues. CDR3 sequence: CASSGDGLGNQPQHF. The CDR3 nucleotides are TGTGCCAGCAGTGGTGACGGGTTGGGCAATCAGCCCCAGCATTTT.

This clonotype appeared many times. Being off target in a library aimed at alpha chains, this beta chain has a size of little meaning. V is TRBV29-1 and J is TRBJ1-4; D not certain. Trimming pared 5 bases from V and 0 bases from J, leaving 10 bases between. CDR1 and CDR2 (germline): SQVTM, ANQGSEA. The CDR3 totals 14 residues. CDR3 amino acids: CSVLPLTTNEKLFF. The CDR3, as DNA: TGCAGCGTTCTGCCGCTAACAACTAATGAAAAACTGTTTTTT.

A few counts support this clonotype. Because this beta chain is a stray read in a library intended to capture alpha chains, its abundance should not be given much weight. The V gene is TRBV6-6, the J gene TRBJ1-6, with TRBD1 as a possible D gene (6 bases). V was clipped by 3 bases and J by 8 bases, with 11 bases between them. The germline CDR1 and CDR2 sequences are MNHNY and SVGAGI (reference sequence). The CDR3 has 14 residues. In DNA, the CDR3 is TGTGCCAGCAGTTATAGGGCAGGGGATTCACCCCTCCACTTT. This translates into CASSYRAGDSPLHF.

In its sample, this clonotype is large. Since it is a stray read in a library aimed at alpha chains, this beta chain has a size that is not meaningful. In DNA form, the CDR3 reads TGTGCCAGCAGCTTAGCTGCAGGGGCCGAGCAGTACTTC. It encodes CASSLAAGAEQYF. The chain combines TRBV11-2 with TRBJ2-7; perhaps TRBD1 as D (6 bases). There are 13 residues in the CDR3. The germline V gene encodes CDR1 SGHAT and CDR2 FQNNGV. Trimming took off 1 base at V and 6 bases at J, with 10 bases between the two ends.